The 24 T cell receptor beta chains reported below all come from one sample, sequenced in a study of human T cells and chemical hapten exposure. Indicated time point: pre-sensitization, week 0. Treatment denoted: therapeutic diphenylcyclopropenone sensitization with weekly scalp DPC. TCRdb re-analysed the RACE reads in MiXCR, keeping a single row per CDR3 protein. This table has tens of thousands of distinct CDR3 sequences, 9.4% appearing once. The sequenced sample was whole blood, obtained in connection with sensitization to the hapten diphenylcyclopropenone (DPC). All receptors come from a woman between 40 and 55 years old with alopecia areata. Some clones in this sample may be carry-over from other donors' samples.

This clonotype is classed as medium-sized. The chain combines TRBV2 with TRBJ1-1, with a possible D match to TRBD1 (5 bases). The CDR3 loop spans 12 amino acids. The V end was cut by 7 bases, the J end by 7 bases, with 13 bases between. Germline CDR1 is SNHLY and CDR2 is FYNNEI. The CDR3 loop is CASNDDSYEAFF. CDR3 coding DNA: TGTGCCAGCAACGACGACAGTTATGAAGCTTTCTTT.

This clonotype showed up many times. The chain has TRBV6-4 and TRBJ2-3; the match to TRBD2 covers 15 bases. CDR3 length equals 18 residues. Germline V gene lookup returns CDR1 MRHNA and CDR2 SNTAGT. The V gene end was trimmed by 4 bases and the J gene end by 2 bases; junction bases not matched to a gene: 7. The CDR3 is CASSALGTSGGSTDTQYF. The CDR3 DNA follows: TGTGCCAGCAGTGCACTCGGGACTAGCGGGGGGTCCACAGATACGCAGTATTTT.

The rearrangement links TRBV28 to TRBJ2-3, with D unresolved. Trimming took 8 bases from V and 2 from J, leaving 5 bases between them. Germline V gene data show CDR1 as MDHEN and CDR2 as SYDVKM. The CDR3 extends over 11 amino acids. The CDR3 here is CASRDTDTQYF. CDR3 bases: TGTGCCAGCCGAGACACAGATACGCAGTATTTT.

This clonotype was recorded at least ten times. V usage is TRBV7-6 and J usage is TRBJ2-1, with TRBD1 matching over 7 bases. Germline lookup yields CDR1 SGHVS and CDR2 FNYEAQ. Trimming removed 0 bases from V and 5 bases from J; junction bases left unmatched: 4. The CDR3 has 15 amino acids. CDR3 sequence (DNA): TGTGCCAGCAGCTTAGCGGGGACAGAGGACAATGAGCAGTTCTTC. Residues: CASSLAGTEDNEQFF.

This clonotype came up many times. The V call is TRBV24-1, the J call TRBJ2-7; D not certain. Looked up from germline, CDR1 is KGHDR and CDR2 is SFDVKD. Trimming removed 1 base at V and 0 bases at J, with 6 bases between. The CDR3 has 14 amino acids. CDR3 loop: CATSDFPDSYEQYF. The DNA for the CDR3 is TGTGCCACCAGTGATTTTCCGGACTCCTACGAGCAGTACTTC.

J is TRBJ1-4 and V is TRBV7-6; 9 nucleotides match TRBD1. Unmatched junction bases numbered 0, after V lost 2 bases and J lost 2 bases. CDR1 and CDR2 (germline): SGHVS, FNYEAQ. This CDR3 is built from 15 residues. The CDR3 nucleotides are TGTGCCAGCAGCTTAACAGGGGGCACTAATGAAAAACTGTTTTTT. It is translated as CASSLTGGTNEKLFF.

The genes are TRBV11-2 and TRBJ2-2, with TRBD1 identical over 8 bases. The germline V gene encodes CDR1 SGHAT and CDR2 FQNNGV. CDR3 size: 15 residues. The V and J ends lost 3 bases and 6 bases, in that order; junction bases with no gene match: 6. The DNA for the CDR3 is TGTGCCAGCAGCTTTCGGACAGGGAAGCCCGGGGAGCTGTTTTTT. Translating gives CASSFRTGKPGELFF.

There are many counts of this clonotype. The rearrangement uses TRBV5-1 and TRBJ2-2, with 9 bases lining up with TRBD1. Germline loops: CDR1 SGHRS, CDR2 YFSETQ. The junction had 3 bases not matched to a gene; V was cut back by 0 bases and J by 6 bases. The CDR3 length is 15 residues. CDR3 amino acids: CASSLGTGASGELFF. The CDR3 DNA is TGCGCCAGCAGCTTGGGGACAGGGGCCTCCGGGGAGCTGTTTTTT.

In its sample, this clonotype was seen a few times. The CDR3 sequence: CASSEDRGRPGYTF. The CDR3 coding sequence is TGTGCCAGTAGTGAAGACAGGGGGCGCCCCGGCTACACCTTC. J is TRBJ1-2 and V is TRBV19; 10 nucleotides agree with TRBD1. V lost 5 bases, J lost 8 bases, and 8 bases stayed unmatched. The CDR3 has 14 residues. The germline V gene has CDR1 LNHDA and CDR2 SQIVND (reference sequence).

The V call is TRBV12-3 or TRBV12-4, the J call TRBJ2-3, with a possible D match to TRBD1 (6 bases). Trimming took 6 bases from V and 2 from J, leaving 12 bases between them. This CDR3 spans 14 amino acids. The CDR3 coding sequence is TGTGCCAGCAGCCACGGACAGACCACAGATACGCAGTATTTT. It yields the protein CASSHGQTTDTQYF.

In its sample, this clonotype was seen many times. This chain joins TRBV5-5 and TRBJ1-5; TRBD1 might be the D (5 bases). CDR1 is SGHKS, CDR2 YYEKEE, per germline (reference sequence). Trimming cost V 2 bases and J 7 bases, with 13 bases left between them. The CDR3 contains 14 residues. This chain's CDR3 is CASSFRQIDQPQHF. In DNA, the CDR3 is TGTGCCAGCAGCTTTAGACAGATTGACCAGCCCCAGCATTTT.

This clonotype was observed a handful of times. The rearrangement links TRBV24-1 to TRBJ1-2; tentative D call: TRBD1 (6 bases). The CDR3 has 16 amino acids. Looked up from germline, CDR1 is KGHDR and CDR2 is SFDVKD. With 4 bases removed from V and 4 bases from J, the gap between germline ends came to 18 bases. Written as DNA, the CDR3 is TGTGCCACCAGTGACGTCACTCCGCAGGGGATCTATGGCTACACCTTC. Residues: CATSDVTPQGIYGYTF.

V usage is TRBV7-6 and J usage is TRBJ2-5; no firm D call. The CDR3 contains 12 residues. The germline V and J ends were trimmed by 2 bases and 4 bases, with 5 bases remaining between them. CDR1 and CDR2 (germline): SGHVS, FNYEAQ. Here the CDR3 reads CASSLTSETQYF. CDR3 in DNA: TGTGCCAGCAGCTTAACCTCAGAGACCCAGTACTTC. Together with reference TRBV7-6 and TRBJ2-5, the CDR3 gives the full variable domain: GAGVSQSPRYKVTKRGQDVALRCDPISGHVSLYWYRQALGQGPEFLTYFNYEAQQDKSGLPNDRFSAERPEGSISTLTIQRTEQRDSAMYRCASSLTSETQYFGPGTRLLVL.

This clonotype was recorded a few times. This sequence joins TRBV5-1 and TRBJ2-3; D may be TRBD2 (6 bases). V lost 0 bases and J lost 5, with 13 bases in between. Per germline, CDR1 SGHRS and CDR2 YFSETQ. This CDR3 spans 15 amino acids. CDR3 loop: CASSLEQAGGDTQYF. Here the CDR3 DNA reads TGCGCCAGCAGCTTGGAACAGGCCGGGGGAGATACGCAGTATTTT.

There are a few counts of this clonotype. The chain couples TRBV12-3 or TRBV12-4 to TRBJ2-5, with unresolved D. CDR3 length: 14 residues. Between the trimmed V and J ends, which lost 6 bases and 1 base, there was a span of 12 bases. In DNA form, the CDR3 reads TGTGCCAGCAGATTATCCGGAAGCCAAGAGACCCAGTACTTC. Amino acid sequence: CASRLSGSQETQYF.

This clonotype showed up many times. V and J are TRBV7-9 and TRBJ2-7, with a tentative D call TRBD2 (6 bases). CDR1 is SEHNR, CDR2 FQNEAQ, per germline (reference sequence). Trimming removed 5 bases from V and 2 bases from J, with 13 bases in between. The CDR3 is 14 amino acids. This chain's CDR3 is CASSPNPGAYEQYF. The CDR3 coding sequence is TGTGCCAGCAGCCCGAACCCGGGGGCCTACGAGCAGTACTTC.

The genes are TRBV5-8 and TRBJ2-5; perhaps TRBD1 as D (5 bases). CDR1 is SGHTS, CDR2 YDEGEE, per germline. V was shortened by 4 bases and J by 0 bases, with 13 bases between the two germline ends. The CDR3 length is 15 residues. CDR3 DNA sequence: TGTGCCAGCAGCCAAAGGGGCTGGTACCAAGAGACCCAGTACTTC. Encoded protein: CASSQRGWYQETQYF.

This clonotype appeared many times. The J gene is TRBJ1-5, the V gene TRBV6-1; no clear D. This CDR3 spans 13 amino acids. The ends were cut back, 7 bases at V and 7 bases at J, with 14 bases in the middle. Germline CDR1 reads MNHNS; CDR2 reads SASEGT. CDR3 amino acids: CASTTERRQPQHF. Written as DNA, the CDR3 is TGTGCCAGCACCACAGAACGAAGGCAGCCCCAGCATTTT.

This chain joins TRBV7-6 and TRBJ2-5, with 8 bases matching TRBD1. V lost 0 bases and J lost 5; bases outside the gene matches: 5. Germline assignment: CDR1 SGHVS and CDR2 FNYEAQ. This CDR3 has 15 amino acids. CDR3 protein: CASSLALQGAETQYF. In DNA form, the CDR3 reads TGTGCCAGCAGCTTAGCGCTCCAGGGGGCGGAGACCCAGTACTTC.

The table lists this clonotype with many counts. The junction departs from germline at one end; a sequencing error may be responsible. The chain carries TRBV24-1 and TRBJ1-1, with D tentatively TRBD1 (5 bases). The CDR3 covers 13 residues. Germline V gene sequence: CDR1 KGHDR, CDR2 SFDVKD. CDR3 residues: CATRDFGGAEAFF. The CDR3, as DNA: TGTGCCACCAGGGATTTCGGGGGGGCTGAAGCTTTCTTT.

The chain uses TRBV29-1 and TRBJ2-1, with D maybe TRBD2 (5 bases). CDR1 is SQVTM, CDR2 ANQGSEA, per germline. The germline V and J ends were trimmed by 6 bases and 0 bases, with 9 bases remaining between them. The CDR3 totals 13 residues. As DNA, the CDR3 is TGCAGCGTCCTCGGGGACTCCTACAATGAGCAGTTCTTC. It codes for CSVLGDSYNEQFF.

This clonotype came up a few times. This chain connects TRBV4-2 to TRBJ1-1; TRBD1 matches at 8 bases. The CDR3 consists of 14 residues. Germline CDR1 LGHNA, CDR2 YNFKEQ. V dropped 3 bases and J dropped 10; count of bases not matched to a gene: 10. DNA of the CDR3: TGTGCCAGCAGCCATCCACAGGGGGTGCTAGGAGCTTTCTTT. Its protein product is CASSHPQGVLGAFF.

This clonotype has ten or more counts. This rearrangement joins TRBV29-1 to TRBJ2-5, with D maybe TRBD2 (6 bases). This CDR3 has 13 residues. V lost 6 bases, J lost 2 bases, and 13 bases lay in between. In germline, CDR1 is SQVTM, CDR2 ANQGSEA. The CDR3: CSVELANQETQYF. The DNA of the CDR3 is TGCAGCGTAGAACTAGCAAATCAAGAGACCCAGTACTTC.

This clonotype was seen at least ten times. The J gene is TRBJ2-1, the V gene TRBV20-1; the match to TRBD2 covers 11 bases. The CDR3 extends over 15 amino acids. The V gene end was trimmed by 4 bases and the J gene end by 7 bases; junction bases not matched to a gene: 9. Germline CDR1 DFQATT, CDR2 SNEGSKA (reference sequence). This CDR3 reads CSAIGSSGGLNEQFF. For the CDR3, the DNA is TGCAGTGCTATAGGGTCTAGCGGGGGGCTGAATGAGCAGTTCTTC.